This TCR beta chain was retrieved from a study of shared clonotypes between healthy human individuals. Study observations and caveats: Clonotype sharing among donors was expected to depend on sequencing depth. Sampling used blood alone; tissue repertoires probably differ.

Per germline, CDR1 SGDLS and CDR2 YYNGEE. V lost 0 bases and J 0 bases, leaving 12 bases between the germline ends. The length of the CDR3 is 17 residues. Once extracted for a subset, genomic DNA was divided evenly among several immunoSEQ plates. What was sequenced on ten immunoSEQ deep assay plates was unsorted PBMC DNA. Clones were read by immunoSEQ multiplex PCR, and TCRdb kept only the in-frame ones, dropping some. The sample includes about 490,000 clones, 70% to 85% of them seen just once. Regarding this clone: Its antigen is currently unknown.

This chain links TRBV9 with TRBJ2-2, with D perhaps matching TRBD1 (5 bases). The sequence was obtained from a woman aged 40 to 50 in good health. Some clones in this sample may be carry-over from other donors' samples. Sequencing was performed on PBMCs. CDR3 bases: TGTGCCAGCAGCGTAGGGCCTGTAGGGGCGAACACCGGGGAGCTGTTTTTT. Its translation is CASSVGPVGANTGELFF.